Given below is one T cell receptor (beta chain) in context. This sample was taken from a study of blood T cell repertoires in COVID-19. Study-wide background: The cDNA or gDNA used as material had been derived from T cells, B-cell-depleted T cells, or PBMCs.

This CDR3 has 11 residues. The germline V and J ends were trimmed by 8 bases and 6 bases, with 8 bases remaining between them. Germline assignment: CDR1 KGHSH and CDR2 LQKENI. Per the original methods: Amplifying reference gene primers gave estimates of nucleated cell counts. Profiling relied on immunoSEQ multiplex PCR, and the TCRdb table lists in-frame clones only, not all of them. The D gene and trimming were derived from the DNA, and the V and J assignments and clone size from that table. The sample includes about 170,000 clones, around 88% of them seen just once. The chain joins TRBV18 to TRBJ2-1; D remains ambiguous. The TCR sequence derives from a woman in her 70s who had recovered from COVID-19. Sample: peripheral blood. CDR3 amino acids: CASPTGNEQFF. The CDR3 DNA follows: TGTGCCAGCCCGACGGGCAATGAGCAGTTCTTC. Looking up the rest from reference TRBV18 and TRBJ2-1 gives the full variable domain: NAGVMQNPRHLVRRRGQEARLRCSPMKGHSHVYWYRQLPEEGLKFMVYLQKENIIDESGMPKERFSAEFPKEGPSILRIQQVVRGDSAAYFCASPTGNEQFFGPGTRLTVL.